This T cell receptor beta chain was recovered during a study of cytomegalovirus exposure and HLA in healthy donors. Produced via immunoSEQ multiplex PCR; TCRdb's table is partial and in-frame only. This sample has roughly 76,000 clones, with about 93% found just once. After removal of 4 bases from V and 7 bases from J, the junction contained 4 bases not matched to a gene. Germline V gene data show CDR1 as MNHEY and CDR2 as SMNVEV (reference sequence). The CDR3 extends over 13 amino acids. This clone was counted once. This chain links TRBV27 with TRBJ1-2; TRBD1 matches at 9 bases. The specimen sequenced was PBMCs. This receptor was obtained from a man aged 18-30 years in good health and CMV-seropositive. CDR3 sequence (DNA): TGTGCCAGCAGTTGGACAGGGGTTAGTGGCTACACCTTC. It translates to CASSWTGVSGYTF.